Detailed here is one T cell receptor (beta chain). Its antigen is as yet unknown. J gave up 10 bases and V 6 bases, and 6 bases lay outside the gene matches. This CDR3 comprises 13 residues. The germline V gene encodes CDR1 SNHLY and CDR2 FYNNEI. It was RNA transcripts that yielded the amplified TCR beta CDR3 regions. A first-round RT-PCR of the TCR CDR3 used the HTBI primer set. MiXCR was run by TCRdb on the multiplex PCR reads, yielding one entry per CDR3 protein. The sample consists of hundreds of thousands of distinct CDR3 sequences, 38% of them appearing once. Patients were excluded because of uncontrolled infection, other autoimmune disease, pregnancy or lactation. This entry is derived from a study of T cells in Graves' hyperthyroidism and ophthalmopathy. General study points: Ophthalmopathy and stable hyperthyroidism were told apart by a 13 V-J model.

This TCR derives from a man aged 18 to 35 with Graves' hyperthyroidism. Sequences were obtained from blood. This rearrangement joins TRBV2 to TRBJ2-3, with 11 bases that match TRBD2. The CDR3 coding sequence is TGTGCCAGCAGCCTCCTACTAGCGGGAGCGCAGTATTTT. Its protein product is CASSLLLAGAQYF.